This entry is about one T cell receptor (beta chain). Per the study methods: The authors estimated nucleated cell counts from reference gene primer amplification. The repertoire was sequenced with immunoSEQ multiplex PCR; TCRdb's copy has only in-frame clones and lacks some. V and J calls and clone size are as listed in that table; D and trimming were resolved from the DNA. The data show around 230,000 clones, 86% seen once. The source of the sample is a study of blood T cell repertoires in COVID-19. Study-level background: COVID-19 samples, acute and convalescent, were from the United States, Italy and Spain. T cells, B-cell-depleted T cells, or PBMCs supplied cDNA or gDNA.

The study recruited people aged about 18 to 95 years across more than 20 US areas. Trimming cost V 5 bases and J 4 bases, with 13 bases left between them. Germline V gene sequence: CDR1 MNHEY, CDR2 SMNVEV (reference sequence). The CDR3 is made up of 14 amino acids. The rearrangement links TRBV27 to TRBJ2-3; D might be TRBD1 (5 bases). The sample was PBMCs or T cells enriched from blood (not recorded which). The TCR was taken from a woman in her thirties or forties with acute COVID-19. The chain's CDR3 is CASSPTRVSDTQYF. CDR3 nucleotide sequence: TGTGCCAGCAGTCCCACCAGGGTTTCAGATACGCAGTATTTT.